The rows below give T cell receptor beta chains drawn from one sample of a study of blood T cell repertoires in COVID-19. The method was immunoSEQ multiplex PCR; TCRdb's version includes in-frame clones alone and lacks a portion of them. The sample includes about 120,000 clones, approximately 84% of them seen just once. Sequenced material: peripheral blood. Receptors originate from a man between 65 and 85 years old with active or convalescent COVID-19. The CDR3 runs from the conserved cysteine through the conserved F or W. D genes are given only for firm matches. Clone size is shown for a subset of rows, as once, few, many or a class of expanded clone.

j_call clone_size d_call v_call cdr3_nt cdr3_aa
TRBJ2-5 few TRBD2 TRBV7-9 TGTGCCAGCAGCTTAGTATCTAGCGGGGACTTTGCGACCCAGTACTTC CASSLVSSGDFATQYF
TRBJ1-2 . . TRBV2 TGTGCCAGCAGTGACAGGGAAAAGGCTGGCTACACCTTC CASSDREKAGYTF
TRBJ1-5 . TRBD1 TRBV5-1 TGCGCCAGCAGCTTGGGGACAGGGGTAAAGCCCCAGCATTTT CASSLGTGVKPQHF
TRBJ2-3 . TRBD2 TRBV3-1/TRBV3-2 TGTGCCAGCAGGCCACGTGGGGGGGGTAGCACAGATACGCAGTATTTT CASRPRGGGSTDTQYF
TRBJ1-2 . . TRBV15 TGTGCCACCAGCAGAGGGGGGGGCTATGGCTACACCTTC CATSRGGGYGYTF
TRBJ1-4 . TRBD1 TRBV5-4 TGTGCCAGCAGCCGGACAGGGGGAGATGAAAAACTGTTTTTT CASSRTGGDEKLFF
TRBJ1-5 . . TRBV4-1 TGCGCCAGCAGCCAAGGTGGGAATCAGGGTCAGCCCCAGCATTTT CASSQGGNQGQPQHF
TRBJ2-1 . . TRBV27 TGTGCCAGCAGCCGACTAGGGCCAGGGGAGCAGTTCTTC CASSRLGPGEQFF
TRBJ1-1 . . TRBV29-1 TGCAGCGTGAACTGGGCTAACACTGAAGCTTTCTTT CSVNWANTEAFF
TRBJ2-2 . TRBD2 TRBV10-1 TGCGCCAGCAGGGAAGGACTAGCGGGGCCGGAGACTGGGACCGGGGAGCTGTTTTTT CASREGLAGPETGTGELFF
TRBJ2-7 . TRBD2 TRBV7-9 TGTGCCAGCAGCTTATCAGGCGGGGGACGACCCTACGAGCAGTACTTC CASSLSGGGRPYEQYF
TRBJ2-5 . . TRBV6-5 TGTGCCAGCAGTTACGGAGGGGGCGGAGAGACCCAGTACTTC CASSYGGGGETQYF
TRBJ2-5 few TRBD1 TRBV6-2/TRBV6-3 TGTGCCAGCAGTTACGACGTTTATACTCGGCCAGGGGGAAACCAAGAGACCCAGTACTTC CASSYDVYTRPGGNQETQYF
TRBJ1-2 . . TRBV4-2 TGTGCCAGCAGCCCCGAGGGGGGGAGTTCTCGGGGCTACACCTTC CASSPEGGSSRGYTF
TRBJ1-1 . . TRBV11-3 TGTGCCAGCAGCCTACAGGGATCGGCTTTCTTT CASSLQGSAFF
TRBJ2-2 . . TRBV11-3 TGTGCCAGCAGCTTAGGGAGGGGGAACACCGGGGAGCTGTTTTTT CASSLGRGNTGELFF
TRBJ2-1 few TRBD2 TRBV6-5 TGTGCCAGCAAAACTAGCGGGACCTACAATGAGCAGTTCTTC CASKTSGTYNEQFF
TRBJ1-1 . . TRBV6-5 TGTGCCAGCAGGGCGGACCAGGGATCCACTGAAGCTTTCTTT CASRADQGSTEAFF
TRBJ2-1 . TRBD2 TRBV11-2 TGTGCCAGCAGCTTAATTCTGCTAGCGGGGGGCCGCAGGTCCAATGAGCAGTTCTTC CASSLILLAGGRRSNEQFF
TRBJ2-1 once TRBD2 TRBV9 TGTGCCAGCAGCCTCACCGGGACTAGCTTTGAGCAGTTCTTC CASSLTGTSFEQFF
TRBJ2-5 . TRBD2 TRBV5-4 TGTGCCAGCAGCTTGGCTACTAGCGGGAGGGCCTCGGGGGAGACCCAGTACTTC CASSLATSGRASGETQYF
TRBJ1-3 . TRBD1 TRBV27 TGTGCCAGCAGCCTCGACAGGGCTGGAAACACCATATATTTT CASSLDRAGNTIYF
TRBJ1-1 . . TRBV5-5 TGTGCCAGCAGCTTGCTCGTAGAAGCTGAAGCTTTCTTT CASSLLVEAEAFF
TRBJ1-2 . . TRBV7-2 TGTGCCAGCAGCTTATTACAGGGATATGGCTACACCTTC CASSLLQGYGYTF
TRBJ2-1 . TRBD1 TRBV29-1 TGCAGCGTTGAAGGAGACAGGGCAGGTGAGCAGTTCTTC CSVEGDRAGEQFF
TRBJ1-2 . . TRBV27 TGTGCCAGCAGTTTATCAGGGCAGGGTGTCAGCTATGGCTACACCTTC CASSLSGQGVSYGYTF
TRBJ1-6 . TRBD1 TRBV7-8 TGTGCCAGCAGCTTCCGGACCGGGACAGGGAACTATAATTCACCCCTCCACTTT CASSFRTGTGNYNSPLHF
TRBJ1-4 once . TRBV9 TGTGCCAGCAGCGTAGCTCCGGGACACGAAAAACTGTTTTTT CASSVAPGHEKLFF
TRBJ1-5 . . TRBV5-8 TGTGCCAGCAGCTTGGGACTGAGGGGCAATCAGCCCCAGCATTTT CASSLGLRGNQPQHF
TRBJ1-1 . . TRBV5-5 TGTGCCAGCAGCTCCCCAGGGAGGACTGAAGCTTTCTTT CASSSPGRTEAFF
TRBJ1-2 . TRBD1 TRBV11-3 TGTGCCAGCAGCTTAGGACAGGGAAGTTATGGCTACACCTTC CASSLGQGSYGYTF
TRBJ2-2 . TRBD2 TRBV4-2 TGTGCCAGCAGCCAAGCGGGGACTAGCGGGAATTCCGGGGAGCTGTTTTTT CASSQAGTSGNSGELFF
TRBJ2-2 . . TRBV5-1 TGCGCCAGCAGCTTGTCGGGGGTGGGCACCGGGGAGCTGTTTTTT CASSLSGVGTGELFF
TRBJ2-5 few TRBD1 TRBV4-3 TGCGCCAGCAGCCAAGGACAGGGGGATTCGGAGACCCAGTACTTC CASSQGQGDSETQYF